The 20 T cell receptor beta chains given below trace back to one sample, sequenced in a study of neurological immune-mediated disorders. Time point noted: longitudinal time-point 3. TCRdb recomputed calls from the 5' RACE reads with MiXCR, one row per CDR3 protein. The sample contains under 100,000 distinct CDR3 sequences, around 4.5% of which appear only once. The sample comprised PBMCs. These receptors were obtained from an older woman with multiple sclerosis.

This clonotype has at least ten counts. The V gene is TRBV28, the J gene TRBJ1-6; 9 bases are a match to TRBD1. The CDR3 runs 14 residues. The trim removed 5 bases at V and 9 bases at J, leaving 5 bases unmatched. Germline CDR1 reads MDHEN; CDR2 reads SYDVKM. The CDR3, as DNA: TGTGCCAGCAGTAGGACAGGGGAGGCTTCACCCCTCCACTTT. This sequence encodes CASSRTGEASPLHF.

Many counts were recorded for this clonotype. The chain uses TRBV15 and TRBJ1-3; 8 bases line up with TRBD1. The CDR3 contains 15 residues. The V segment lost 3 bases and the J segment 3 bases; nucleotides outside the gene matches: 4. Germline lookup yields CDR1 LNHNV and CDR2 YYDKDF (reference sequence). In DNA form, the CDR3 reads TGTGCCACCAGCAGCCGGACAGGGTTTGGAAACACCATATATTTT. Its translation: CATSSRTGFGNTIYF.

CDR3 nucleotides: TGTGCCTGGAGCGCCCGGACAGGGTTCAATCAGCCCCAGCATTTT. This encodes CAWSARTGFNQPQHF. The V and J genes are TRBV30 and TRBJ1-5; TRBD1 matches 8 bases. CDR1 is GTSNPN and CDR2 is SVGIG in the germline V gene (reference sequence). V trimming: 3 bases; J trimming: 3 bases; junction bases outside the gene matches: 7. The CDR3 runs to 15 residues.

This clonotype was counted only a few times. The rearrangement links TRBV6-1 to TRBJ2-1; 10 positions agree with TRBD1. CDR3 length: 14 amino acids. V trimming: 6 bases; J trimming: 8 bases; junction bases outside the gene matches: 7. CDR1 MNHNS and CDR2 SASEGT come from the germline V gene. Here the CDR3 DNA reads TGTGCCAGCAGCTATACCGGGACAGGGGATGAGCAGTTCTTC. As protein: CASSYTGTGDEQFF.

This clonotype appeared many times. The chain combines TRBV6-5 with TRBJ1-2; the D is unclear. The CDR3 has 15 amino acids. From germline, CDR1 is MNHEY and CDR2 SVGAGI. V shed 5 bases and J shed 0 bases, with 13 bases lying between them. The CDR3 coding sequence is TGTGCCAGCAGTCCCTGGAGGCAGTCTAACTATGGCTACACCTTC. The encoded protein is CASSPWRQSNYGYTF.

The table lists this clonotype with many counts. The CDR3 sequence is CASSFRRERTDTQYF. The CDR3 bases are TGTGCCAGCAGCTTCAGAAGGGAGCGCACAGATACGCAGTATTTT. The genes are TRBV7-2 and TRBJ2-3; the D gene is possibly TRBD2 (5 bases). V was pared by 3 bases and J by 1 base, with 11 bases between. The V gene's germline CDR1 is SGHTA and CDR2 FQGNSA. This CDR3 is 15 amino acids long.

This clonotype has a count of ten or more. CDR3 in amino acids: CASSLLGSGEETQYF. For the CDR3, the DNA is TGTGCCAGCAGTTTATTGGGCAGCGGGGAAGAGACCCAGTACTTC. The chain uses TRBV28 and TRBJ2-5; 7 nucleotides agree with TRBD2. The CDR3 runs to 15 residues. V gave up 1 base and J gave up 3 bases; unmatched junction bases: 5. Germline CDR1 MDHEN, CDR2 SYDVKM.

This clonotype has a count of ten or more. The chain uses TRBV20-1 and TRBJ2-2; no reliable D call. With 2 bases removed from V and 4 bases from J, the gap between germline ends came to 17 bases. CDR3 size: 16 residues. Per germline, CDR1 DFQATT and CDR2 SNEGSKA (reference sequence). CDR3 nucleotide sequence: TGCAGTGCTAGAAAGTCTGGTCCGCTTCCCACCGGGGAGCTGTTTTTT. Translated: CSARKSGPLPTGELFF.

The sample holds many counts of this clonotype. This chain joins TRBV10-3 and TRBJ2-7; D is unresolved. This CDR3 spans 13 amino acids. Germline V gene lookup returns CDR1 ENHRY and CDR2 SYGVKD. Trimming shortened V by 4 bases and J by 3 bases, and 10 bases separated the two germline ends. CDR3 in DNA: TGTGCCATCAGTGGCAAACCGGGCTACGAGCAGTACTTC. Translated, it gives CAISGKPGYEQYF.

In this sample, this clonotype turned up many times. The chain is built from TRBV5-1 and TRBJ2-3; D gene uncertain. The CDR3 is 15 residues long. With 2 bases removed from V and 1 base from J, the gap between germline ends came to 11 bases. Germline CDR1 SGHRS, CDR2 YFSETQ. The CDR3 DNA is TGCGCCAGCAGCTTCGGAAACGGCGGCACAGATACGCAGTATTTT. The encoded protein is CASSFGNGGTDTQYF.

There are many counts of this clonotype. The gene calls are TRBV5-1 and TRBJ1-1; TRBD1 is a possible D gene (6 bases). V lost 4 bases and J 4 bases, leaving 20 bases between the germline ends. The CDR3 extends over 16 amino acids. Germline assignment: CDR1 SGHRS and CDR2 YFSETQ. Here the CDR3 reads CASSVKNRDLTTEAFF. DNA of the CDR3: TGCGCCAGCAGCGTGAAGAACAGGGATCTGACCACTGAAGCTTTCTTT.

In this sample, this clonotype turned up many times. The gene calls are TRBV20-1 and TRBJ2-7; no reliable D call. The length of the CDR3 is 12 residues. V was cut by 0 bases and J by 2 bases, with 5 bases left in between. Germline V lookup: CDR1 DFQATT, CDR2 SNEGSKA (reference sequence). The CDR3 region has the DNA TGCAGTGCTAGAGATCAGGCCTACGAGCAGTACTTC. Translating it yields CSARDQAYEQYF.

This clonotype was detected many times. This rearrangement joins TRBV5-1 to TRBJ1-4; D is uncertain. V shed 3 bases and J shed 4 bases, with 10 bases lying between them. Germline values: CDR1 SGHRS, CDR2 YFSETQ. The CDR3 spans 14 residues. CDR3 bases: TGCGCCAGCAGCTCGGGTAGCTATAATGAAAAACTGTTTTTT. Translation gives CASSSGSYNEKLFF.

There are many counts of this clonotype. V usage is TRBV27 and J usage is TRBJ1-1; tentative D call: TRBD1 (5 bases). The CDR3 is made up of 16 amino acids. With 6 bases removed from V and 2 bases from J, the gap between germline ends came to 19 bases. Germline V gives CDR1 MNHEY, CDR2 SMNVEV (reference sequence). CDR3 residues: CASSWEGERGNTEAFF. The DNA of the CDR3 is TGTGCCAGCAGCTGGGAAGGGGAAAGGGGCAACACTGAAGCTTTCTTT.

This clonotype was picked up a small number of times. V and J are TRBV14 and TRBJ2-3, with 11 bases fitting TRBD2. CDR3 length: 19 residues. V lost 1 base to trimming and J lost 1 base; unmatched junction nucleotides: 10. Germline V lookup: CDR1 SGHDN, CDR2 FVKESK. The CDR3 region has the DNA TGTGCCAGCAGCCAAGGTCGACTAGCGGGGCTTCGAGGCACAGATACGCAGTATTTT. Amino acids: CASSQGRLAGLRGTDTQYF.

This clonotype was recorded at least ten times. CDR3 bases: TGTGCCAGCAGCTTAGCGCGGGGCAGGGCTAACTATGGCTACACCTTC. Translated, it gives CASSLARGRANYGYTF. The chain couples TRBV7-2 to TRBJ1-2; tentative D call: TRBD1 (5 bases). In germline, CDR1 is SGHTA, CDR2 FQGNSA. The CDR3 runs 16 residues. V was shortened by 0 bases and J by 0 bases, with 11 bases between the two germline ends.

This clonotype was recorded at least ten times. The chain recombines TRBV5-6 with TRBJ2-2; D is perhaps TRBD2 (7 bases). The V end was cut by 0 bases, the J end by 5 bases, with 14 bases between. Germline V gene data show CDR1 as SGHDT and CDR2 as YYEEEE. The CDR3 length is 16 residues. As DNA, the CDR3 is TGTGCCAGCAGCTTGGACGGGGGGCCGGGAACCGGGGAGCTGTTTTTT. Translation gives CASSLDGGPGTGELFF.

This clonotype appeared many times. The chain employs TRBV24-1 and TRBJ2-2; the D gene is possibly TRBD1 (6 bases). Germline CDR1 KGHDR, CDR2 SFDVKD. The CDR3 is 15 amino acids. The germline V and J ends were trimmed by 2 bases and 4 bases, with 10 bases remaining between them. The CDR3, as DNA: TGTGCCACCAGTGATTCCCGGGACATCACCGGGGAGCTGTTTTTT. As protein: CATSDSRDITGELFF.

The table lists this clonotype with many counts. The genes are TRBV12-3 or TRBV12-4 and TRBJ2-1; D remains unclear. V was pared by 0 bases and J by 9 bases, with 6 bases between. This CDR3 has 12 amino acids. CDR3 protein: CASSLATAEQFF. CDR3 DNA sequence: TGTGCCAGCAGTTTAGCGACGGCTGAGCAGTTCTTC.

The sample holds many counts of this clonotype. The chain uses TRBV30 and TRBJ1-1, with D possibly being TRBD1 (5 bases). V gave up 2 bases and J gave up 5 bases, with 9 bases separating them. CDR3 length: 12 amino acids. Per germline, CDR1 GTSNPN and CDR2 SVGIG (reference sequence). The CDR3 region is CAWSSGWTEAFF. The CDR3 coding sequence is TGTGCCTGGAGTTCAGGGTGGACTGAAGCTTTCTTT.